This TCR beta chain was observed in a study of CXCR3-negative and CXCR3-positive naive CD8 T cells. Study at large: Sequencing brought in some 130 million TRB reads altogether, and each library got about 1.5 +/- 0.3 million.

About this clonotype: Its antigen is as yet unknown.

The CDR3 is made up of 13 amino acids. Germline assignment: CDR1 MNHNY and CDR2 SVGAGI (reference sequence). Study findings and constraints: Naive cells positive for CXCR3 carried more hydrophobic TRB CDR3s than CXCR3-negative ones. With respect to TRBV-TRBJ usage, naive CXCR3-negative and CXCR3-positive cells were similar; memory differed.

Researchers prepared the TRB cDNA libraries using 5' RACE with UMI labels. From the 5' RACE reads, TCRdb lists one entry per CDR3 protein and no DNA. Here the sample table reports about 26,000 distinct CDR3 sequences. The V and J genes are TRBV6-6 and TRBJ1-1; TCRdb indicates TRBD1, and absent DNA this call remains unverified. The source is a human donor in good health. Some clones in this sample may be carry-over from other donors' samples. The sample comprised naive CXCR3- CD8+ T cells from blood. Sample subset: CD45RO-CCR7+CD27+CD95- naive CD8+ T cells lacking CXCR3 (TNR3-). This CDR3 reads CASSWDGGTEAFF.